This TCR beta chain was captured by sequencing in a study of OX40 agonist ivuxolimab in advanced cancers. Study at large: 40% to 50% of patients had received prior checkpoint inhibitor therapy.

In its sample, this clone was seen a few times. Germline loops: CDR1 MDHEN, CDR2 SYDVKM. The CDR3 consists of 16 residues. Trimming took off 6 bases at V and 3 bases at J, with 18 bases between the two ends. Assay used: immunoSEQ multiplex PCR; TCRdb lists only in-frame clones, some missing. The top ten hold more than 1.5% of the sample, which has fewer than 85,000 clones, around 85% seen once. Blood was sampled at baseline, cycle 4 day 1, and cycle 7 day 1. The sample was CD4+ or CD8+ T cells sorted from blood, taken in a trial of the OX40 agonist ivuxolimab. The TCR sequence derives from an adult with an advanced solid tumor such as melanoma, head and neck, liver or kidney cancer. The chain joins TRBV28 to TRBJ1-5, with a possible D match to TRBD1 (5 bases). Here the CDR3 reads CASSPNVGGVNQPQHF. DNA for the CDR3: TGTGCCAGCAGCCCCAACGTGGGGGGGGTCAATCAGCCCCAGCATTTT.